This TCR beta chain emerged from a study of T cells in Graves' hyperthyroidism and ophthalmopathy. The TCR beta CDR3 regions underwent amplification using RNA transcripts as the source. The HTBI primer set was used in a first-round RT-PCR of the TCR CDR3. TCRdb re-analysed the multiplex PCR reads in MiXCR, keeping a single row per CDR3 protein. Among 490,000 or so distinct CDR3 sequences listed, about 16% were seen once. This CDR3 region has 14 residues. Trimming stripped 1 base from V and 10 bases from J, with 14 bases between. The germline V gene encodes CDR1 SGHTA and CDR2 FQGNSA. This clonotype occurred many times. Ophthalmopathy patients showed a Clinical Activity Score of at least 3, NOSPECS grade of at least 4 and duration under 3 months. Orbital computed tomography, thyroid ultrasound, serum thyroxine and TRAb, and clinical symptoms together informed the diagnoses.

Input material: blood. The sequence was obtained from a woman between 25 and 40 years old with Graves' ophthalmopathy. V usage is TRBV7-2 and J usage is TRBJ2-1; a possible D gene is TRBD2 (6 bases). The CDR3 loop reads CASSLGAGRPEQFF. CDR3 sequence (DNA): TGTGCCAGCAGCTTAGGCGCGGGACGGCCCGAGCAGTTCTTC.